The 3 T cell receptor beta chains listed next were all sequenced from one sample in a study of shared clonotypes between healthy human individuals. The table came from immunoSEQ multiplex PCR; TCRdb's copy has only in-frame clones and leaves some out. Of 950,000 to 1,100,000 clones in the sample, 70% to 80% are singletons; the top ten hold 0.6% to 0.7%. Material: memory CD4+ T cells from PBMCs. Subset defined: CD45RA-negative fraction. These receptors came from a man aged 18 to 35 in good health. Some clones in this sample may be carry-over from other donors' samples.

The genes are TRBV27 and TRBJ2-5; unclear D gene. The DNA end favors TRBJ2-7, so the J call may be wrong. This CDR3 is 13 amino acids long. Germline values: CDR1 MNHEY, CDR2 SMNVEV (reference sequence). In nucleotides, the CDR3 is TGTGCCAGCAGTTTTCGGCCTCCCTACGAGCAGTACTTC. Amino acids: CASSFRPPYEQYF.

The chain employs TRBV6-6 and TRBJ1-3; D might be TRBD1 (5 bases). CDR3 length: 15 amino acids. Trimming cost V 6 bases and J 0 bases, with 12 bases left between them. The germline V gene has CDR1 MNHNY and CDR2 SVGAGI (reference sequence). CDR3 nucleotides: TGTGCCAGCAGCCAACAGGACCGCTCTGGAAACACCATATATTTT. It specifies CASSQQDRSGNTIYF.

The gene calls are TRBV28 and TRBJ2-1; D is perhaps TRBD2 (5 bases). Germline V gene sequence: CDR1 MDHEN, CDR2 SYDVKM. CDR3 size: 13 residues. Trimming took off 8 bases at V and 3 bases at J, with 11 bases between the two ends. CDR3 DNA: TGTGCCAGCTCCACGGGGTTCTACAATGAGCAGTTCTTC. Residues: CASSTGFYNEQFF. The variable domain in full, completed from reference TRBV28 and TRBJ2-1, reads DVKVTQSSRYLVKRTGEKVFLECVQDMDHENMFWYRQDPGLGLRLIYFSYDVKMKEKGDIPEGYSVSREKKERFSLILESASTNQTSMYLCASSTGFYNEQFFGPGTRLTVL.